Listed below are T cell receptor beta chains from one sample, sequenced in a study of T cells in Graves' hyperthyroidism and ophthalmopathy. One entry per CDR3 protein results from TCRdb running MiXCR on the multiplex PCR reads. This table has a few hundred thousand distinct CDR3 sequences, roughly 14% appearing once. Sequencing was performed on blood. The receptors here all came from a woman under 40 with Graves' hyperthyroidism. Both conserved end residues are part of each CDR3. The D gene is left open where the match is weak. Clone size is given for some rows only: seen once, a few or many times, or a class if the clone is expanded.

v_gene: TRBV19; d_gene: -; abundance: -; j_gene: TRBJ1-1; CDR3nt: TGTGCCAGTGGCCCAATAGGGAACACTGAAGCTTTCTTT; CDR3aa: CASGPIGNTEAFF
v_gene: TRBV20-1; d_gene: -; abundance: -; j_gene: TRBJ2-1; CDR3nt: TGCAGTGCTAGATCAGTTAGTGGGGACTCCTACAATGAGCAGTTCTTC; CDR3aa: CSARSVSGDSYNEQFF
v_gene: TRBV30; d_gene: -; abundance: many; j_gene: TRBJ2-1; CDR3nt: TGTGCCTGGAGTCCGGGAAGATCCTACAATGAGCAGTTCTTC; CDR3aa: CAWSPGRSYNEQFF
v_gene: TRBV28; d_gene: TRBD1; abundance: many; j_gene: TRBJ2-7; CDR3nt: TGTGCCAGCAGTGGGACAGGGGAGCAGTACTTC; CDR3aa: CASSGTGEQYF
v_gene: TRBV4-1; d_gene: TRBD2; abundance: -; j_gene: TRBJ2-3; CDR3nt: TGCGCCAGCAGCCAAGATGATCGGGGACTAGCGGGAGTTTGGGGGTGCACAGATACGCAGTATTTT; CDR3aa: CASSQDDRGLAGVWGCTDTQYF
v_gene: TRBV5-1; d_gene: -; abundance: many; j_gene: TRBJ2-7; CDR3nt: TGCGCCAGCAGCTTTTTCAGGAGCAACGAGCAGTACTTC; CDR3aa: CASSFFRSNEQYF
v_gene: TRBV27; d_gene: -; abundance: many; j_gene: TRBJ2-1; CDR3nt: TGTGCCACTGAGGCGCAAACTGAGCAGTTCTTC; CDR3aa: CATEAQTEQFF
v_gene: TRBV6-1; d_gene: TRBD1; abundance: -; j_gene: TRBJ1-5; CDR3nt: TGTGCCAGCAGTGAGGGGACAGGGGGTCGAGGGCCCCAGCATTTT; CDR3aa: CASSEGTGGRGPQHF
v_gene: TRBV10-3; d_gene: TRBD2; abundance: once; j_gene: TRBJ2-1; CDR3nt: TGTGCCATCAGTGAGTCGATTAGCGGGGCCTACAATGAGCAGTTCTTC; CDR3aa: CAISESISGAYNEQFF
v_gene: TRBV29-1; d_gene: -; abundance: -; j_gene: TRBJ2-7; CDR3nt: TGCAGCGCTCAGACCGTGGGCTACGAGCAGTACTTC; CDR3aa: CSAQTVGYEQYF
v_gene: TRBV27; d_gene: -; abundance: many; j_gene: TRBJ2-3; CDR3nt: TGTGCCAGCAGTTCCTTCCCCAATACGCAGTATTTT; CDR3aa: CASSSFPNTQYF
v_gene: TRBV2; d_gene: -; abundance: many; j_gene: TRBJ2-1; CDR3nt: TGTGCCAGCACGGAGGACTTCTACAATGAGCAGTTCTTC; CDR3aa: CASTEDFYNEQFF
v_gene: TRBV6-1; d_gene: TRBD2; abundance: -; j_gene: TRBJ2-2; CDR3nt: TGTGCCAGCAATCAACTAGCGGGAGAAGCCGGGGAGCTGTTTTTT; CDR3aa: CASNQLAGEAGELFF
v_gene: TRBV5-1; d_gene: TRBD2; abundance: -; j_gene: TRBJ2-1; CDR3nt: TGTGCCAGCAGCTTGGAGGCTAGCGGGAGGGGGAACTACAATGAGCAGTTCTTC; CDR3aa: CASSLEASGRGNYNEQFF
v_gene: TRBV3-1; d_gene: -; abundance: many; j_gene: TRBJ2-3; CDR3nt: TGTGCCAGCAGCCAAGTACTAGCTCAGACAGATACGCAGTATTTT; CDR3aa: CASSQVLAQTDTQYF
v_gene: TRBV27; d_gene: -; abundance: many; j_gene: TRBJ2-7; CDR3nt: TGTGCCAGCAGTTTAGCCGATTCCTACGAGCAGTACTTC; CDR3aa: CASSLADSYEQYF
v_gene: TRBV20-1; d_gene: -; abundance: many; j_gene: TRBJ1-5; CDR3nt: TGCAGTGCTAGAGTTGGCTCGATTCTCGGGGGTCAGCCCCAGCATTTT; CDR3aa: CSARVGSILGGQPQHF
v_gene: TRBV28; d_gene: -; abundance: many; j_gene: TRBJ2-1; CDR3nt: TGTGCCAGCATCCTCTCGGCGGACAGCTCCTACAATGAGCAGTTCTTC; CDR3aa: CASILSADSSYNEQFF
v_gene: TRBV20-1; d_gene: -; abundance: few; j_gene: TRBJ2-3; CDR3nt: TGCAGTGCAAGGACCCATAAGGGTGATCCTGAGGGGGTGAGCACAGATACGCAGTATTTT; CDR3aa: CSARTHKGDPEGVSTDTQYF
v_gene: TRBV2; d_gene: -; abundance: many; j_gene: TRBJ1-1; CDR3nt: TGTGCCAGCAGTGAAGCGCTTAGCGCAGAAGCTTTCTTT; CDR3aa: CASSEALSAEAFF
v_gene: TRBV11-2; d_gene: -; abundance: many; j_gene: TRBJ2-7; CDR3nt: TGTGCCAGCAGCCCAACACCAGGGTACGAGCAGTACTTC; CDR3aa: CASSPTPGYEQYF
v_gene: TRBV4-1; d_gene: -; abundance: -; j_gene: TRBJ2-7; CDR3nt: TGCGCCAGCAGCCAAGCTGGGAGGGGGGCCTACGAGCAGTACTTC; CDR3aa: CASSQAGRGAYEQYF
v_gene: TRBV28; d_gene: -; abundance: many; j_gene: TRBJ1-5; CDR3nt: TGTGCCAGCAGAATACGACGAGGGAATCAGCCCCAGCATTTT; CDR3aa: CASRIRRGNQPQHF
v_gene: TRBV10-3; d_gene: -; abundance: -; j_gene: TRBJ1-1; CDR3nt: TGTGCCATCAGTGATCTAAATAGGAGGGGCGCGGAATCAGCTGAAGCTTTCTTT; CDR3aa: CAISDLNRRGAESAEAFF
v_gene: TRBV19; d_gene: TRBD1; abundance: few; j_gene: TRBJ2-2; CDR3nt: TGTGCCAGTAGTACAGGGGGACCGGGGGAGCTGTTTTTT; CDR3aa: CASSTGGPGELFF
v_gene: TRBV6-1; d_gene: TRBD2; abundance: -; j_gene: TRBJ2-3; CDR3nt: TGTGCCAGCCCCGGGACTAGCGGGAGATTCCCAGATACGCAGTATTTT; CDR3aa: CASPGTSGRFPDTQYF
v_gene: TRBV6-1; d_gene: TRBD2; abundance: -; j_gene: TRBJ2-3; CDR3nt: TGTGCCAGCAGGAGGCGGGAGAGGTTAGATACGCAGTATTTT; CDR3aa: CASRRRERLDTQYF
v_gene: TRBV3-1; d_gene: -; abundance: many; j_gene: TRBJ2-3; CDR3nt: TGTGCCAGCAGCCAAGACTTAGCAACAACAGATACGCAGTATTTT; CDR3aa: CASSQDLATTDTQYF
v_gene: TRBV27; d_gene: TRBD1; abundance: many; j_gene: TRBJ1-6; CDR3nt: TGTGCCAGCAGCACTTTCGCGACAGGGGCCTATAATTCACCCCTCCACTTT; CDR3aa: CASSTFATGAYNSPLHF
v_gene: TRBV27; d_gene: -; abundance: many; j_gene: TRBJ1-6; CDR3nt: TGTGCCAGCAGTCGCCGGGACCCCTATAATTCACCCCTCCACTTT; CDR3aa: CASSRRDPYNSPLHF
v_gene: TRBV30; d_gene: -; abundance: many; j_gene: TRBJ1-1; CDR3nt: TGTGCCTGGAGACGACAGGACATGAACACTGAAGCTTTCTTT; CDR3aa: CAWRRQDMNTEAFF
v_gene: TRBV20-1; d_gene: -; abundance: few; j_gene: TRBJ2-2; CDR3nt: TGCAGTGCCCAGAACACCGGGGAGCTGTTTTTT; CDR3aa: CSAQNTGELFF
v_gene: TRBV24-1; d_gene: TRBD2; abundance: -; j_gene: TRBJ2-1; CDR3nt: TGTGCCGCCGGGACTAGCACTCTTCTTGAGCAGTTCTTC; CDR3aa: CAAGTSTLLEQFF
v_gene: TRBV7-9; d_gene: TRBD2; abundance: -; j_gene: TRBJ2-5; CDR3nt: TGTGCCAGCAGTCCGGGGGGGGGGTCGTCCTACTTC; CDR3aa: CASSPGGGSSYF
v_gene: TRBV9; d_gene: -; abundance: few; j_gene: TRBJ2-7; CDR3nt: TGTGCCAGCAGCGTAGGTGGGAGTCTTTCCTACGAGCAGTACTTC; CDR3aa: CASSVGGSLSYEQYF
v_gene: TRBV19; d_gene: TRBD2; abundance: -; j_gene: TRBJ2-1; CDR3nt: TGTGCCAGTAGTATAGAAGGGACTAGCGGATCAAACAATGAGCAGTTCTTC; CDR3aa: CASSIEGTSGSNNEQFF
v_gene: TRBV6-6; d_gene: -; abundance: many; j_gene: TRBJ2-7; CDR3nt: TGTGCCAGCAGTTACGGGGCGGATGAGCAGTACTTC; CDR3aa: CASSYGADEQYF
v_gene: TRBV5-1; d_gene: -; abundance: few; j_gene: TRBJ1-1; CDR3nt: TGCGCCAGCAGCCCTAAAGAAGACAGCTTGAACACTGAAGCTTTCTTT; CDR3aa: CASSPKEDSLNTEAFF